This T cell receptor (beta chain) was sequenced in a study of shared clonotypes between healthy human individuals. Clones were sequenced by immunoSEQ multiplex PCR, and TCRdb holds only the in-frame ones, with some missing. The sample gives 700,000 to 950,000 clones, 95% to 97% of which show up once; less than 0.25% is in the top ten. CDR1 and CDR2 (germline): SGHAT, FQNNGV. Between the trimmed V and J ends, which lost 4 bases and 3 bases, there was a span of 4 bases. The CDR3 is made up of 11 amino acids. A remark on this clone: Its antigen is unknown. This CDR3 is also generated by other DNA sequences in the sample.

Terminally differentiated effector memory CD45RA+ cells were excluded by CCR7 positive selection of CD45RO-negative cells. Study conclusions and caveats: The sharing of approximately 5.1% of naive CD4 clonotypes was seen across a few donors.

Sequencing was carried out using naive CD8+ T cells sorted from blood. This sequence was found in a man between 25 and 39 years old in good health. V is TRBV11-2 and J is TRBJ2-7; D remains unclear. CDR3 region: CASSSSYEQYF. As DNA, the CDR3 is TGTGCCAGCAGCTCCAGCTACGAGCAGTACTTC.